Following are 7 T cell receptor beta chains from one sample sequenced in a study of T-cell memory formation after mild COVID-19. TCRdb processed the 5' RACE reads anew with MiXCR; each CDR3 protein has one entry. The sample includes hundreds of thousands of distinct CDR3 sequences, roughly a fifth of them seen just once. The sequenced sample was PBMCs or a T cell subset sorted from them (not recorded which). All receptors come from a man between 18 and 35 years old who had mild COVID-19 (a few samples of this study predate the infection). Cell type and time point are not known.

The gene calls are TRBV15 and TRBJ1-2; D is perhaps TRBD1 (5 bases). The CDR3 totals 15 residues. V shed 0 bases and J shed 7 bases, with 15 bases lying between them. Per the germline V gene, CDR1 is LNHNV and CDR2 is YYDKDF (reference sequence). This CDR3 is CATSREVAGPFGYTF. CDR3 DNA sequence: TGTGCCACCAGCAGAGAGGTTGCAGGGCCTTTTGGCTACACCTTC.

This clonotype has only a few counts. The chain couples TRBV5-1 to TRBJ1-1; possibly TRBD1 for D (6 bases). This CDR3 comprises 13 residues. In germline, CDR1 is SGHRS, CDR2 YFSETQ. The V end lost 3 bases, the J end lost 4 bases, and 10 bases lay between the germline ends. CDR3 DNA sequence: TGCGCCAGCAGCTCCACAGGGACCACTGAAGCTTTCTTT. Translation gives CASSSTGTTEAFF.

This clonotype has a count of ten or more. This rearrangement joins TRBV5-5 to TRBJ2-3, with a weak D call TRBD1 (6 bases). In germline, CDR1 is SGHKS, CDR2 YYEKEE (reference sequence). The V end lost 1 base, the J end lost 4 bases, and 10 bases lay between the germline ends. The CDR3 loop spans 14 amino acids. CDR3 in amino acids: CASSLRGLADTQYF. CDR3 DNA: TGTGCCAGCAGCTTGAGGGGGTTGGCAGATACGCAGTATTTT.

This clonotype was observed a few times. The chain uses TRBV11-2 and TRBJ1-4, with 8 positions matching TRBD1. CDR3 length: 14 amino acids. Trimming cost V 5 bases and J 5 bases; bases outside gene matches: 4. Germline V gene sequence: CDR1 SGHAT, CDR2 FQNNGV. The CDR3, as DNA: TGTGCCAGCAGCCCTAGACAGGGGAATGAAAAACTGTTTTTT. It encodes CASSPRQGNEKLFF.

This clonotype was observed a handful of times. The germline gene is not matched at one end of the junction; a read error may be the cause. CDR3: CASSTRTSGVLF. The DNA for the CDR3 is TGTGCCAGCAGTACGCGGACTAGCGGGGTTCTCTTC. This chain joins TRBV2 and TRBJ2-5; 12 nucleotides match TRBD2. CDR1 and CDR2 (germline): SNHLY, FYNNEI. CDR3 size: 12 residues.

The chain uses TRBV5-1 and TRBJ1-1; D not certain. This CDR3 has 17 amino acids. Germline CDR1 SGHRS, CDR2 YFSETQ. V gave up 0 bases and J gave up 3 bases, with 18 bases separating them. The CDR3 here is CASSLVGLLRGYTEAFF. As DNA, the CDR3 is TGCGCCAGCAGCTTGGTTGGCCTCCTTCGAGGGTACACTGAAGCTTTCTTT. Full variable domain (outside the CDR3, taken from reference TRBV5-1 and TRBJ1-1): KAGVTQTPRYLIKTRGQQVTLSCSPISGHRSVSWYQQTPGQGLQFLFEYFSETQRNKGNFPGRFSGRQFSNSRSEMNVSTLELGDSALYLCASSLVGLLRGYTEAFFGQGTRLTVV.

The chain joins TRBV3-1 to TRBJ2-3; D call uncertain. Germline CDR1 reads LGHDT; CDR2 reads YNNKEL (reference sequence). The CDR3 extends over 16 amino acids. The V and J ends lost 0 bases and 2 bases respectively, with 12 bases between them. The CDR3 protein is CASSQDLRKPTDTQYF. CDR3 coding DNA: TGTGCCAGCAGCCAAGATCTTCGGAAACCCACAGATACGCAGTATTTT.